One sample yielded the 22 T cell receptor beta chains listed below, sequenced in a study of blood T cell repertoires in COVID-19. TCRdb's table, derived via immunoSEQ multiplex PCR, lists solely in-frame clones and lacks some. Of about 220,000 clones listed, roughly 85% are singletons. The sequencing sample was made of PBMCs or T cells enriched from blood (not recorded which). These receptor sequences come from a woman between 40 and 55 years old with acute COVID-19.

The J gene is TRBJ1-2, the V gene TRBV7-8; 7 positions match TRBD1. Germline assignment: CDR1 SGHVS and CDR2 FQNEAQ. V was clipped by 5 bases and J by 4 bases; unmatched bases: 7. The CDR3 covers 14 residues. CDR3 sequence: CASSPPGQIYGYTF. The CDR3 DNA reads TGTGCCAGCAGCCCACCGGGACAGATCTATGGCTACACCTTC.

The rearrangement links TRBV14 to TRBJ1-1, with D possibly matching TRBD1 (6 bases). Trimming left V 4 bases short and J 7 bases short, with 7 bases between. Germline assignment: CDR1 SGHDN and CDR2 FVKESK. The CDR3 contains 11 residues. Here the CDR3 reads CASSPRGEAFF. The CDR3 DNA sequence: TGTGCCAGCAGCCCCAGGGGTGAAGCTTTCTTT.

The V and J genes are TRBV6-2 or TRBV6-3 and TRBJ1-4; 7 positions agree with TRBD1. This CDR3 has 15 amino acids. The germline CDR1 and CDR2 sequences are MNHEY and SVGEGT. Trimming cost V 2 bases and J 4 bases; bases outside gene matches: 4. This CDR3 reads CASSYPDRINEKLFF. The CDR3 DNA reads TGTGCCAGCAGTTACCCGGACAGGATTAATGAAAAACTGTTTTTT.

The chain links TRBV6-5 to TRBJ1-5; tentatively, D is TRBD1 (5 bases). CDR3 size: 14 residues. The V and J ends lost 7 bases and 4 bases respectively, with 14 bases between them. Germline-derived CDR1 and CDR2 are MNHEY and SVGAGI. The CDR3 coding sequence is TGTGCCAGCAACACTGGGGGGTTGAATCAGCCCCAGCATTTT. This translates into CASNTGGLNQPQHF.

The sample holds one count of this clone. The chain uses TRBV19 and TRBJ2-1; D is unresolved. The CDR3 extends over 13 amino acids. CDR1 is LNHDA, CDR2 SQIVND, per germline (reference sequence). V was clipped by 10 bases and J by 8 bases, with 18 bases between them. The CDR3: CATSQVVWYEQFF. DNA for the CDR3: TGTGCCACCTCCCAGGTGGTTTGGTATGAGCAGTTCTTC.

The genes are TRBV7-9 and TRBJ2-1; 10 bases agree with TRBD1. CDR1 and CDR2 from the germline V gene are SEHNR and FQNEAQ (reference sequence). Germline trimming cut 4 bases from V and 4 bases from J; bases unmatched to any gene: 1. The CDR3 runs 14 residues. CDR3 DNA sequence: TGTGCCAGCAGCTGGGACAGGGGTTACAATGAGCAGTTCTTC. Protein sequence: CASSWDRGYNEQFF.

The CDR3 DNA reads TGTGCCAGCAGCCAAGCCGGGTCGGGGGTCATTAACTATGGCTACACCTTC. It is translated as CASSQAGSGVINYGYTF. V gene TRBV7-9 combines with J gene TRBJ1-2; maybe TRBD1 (5 bases). This CDR3 has 17 amino acids. Germline CDR1 is SEHNR and CDR2 is FQNEAQ (reference sequence). With 5 bases removed from V and 1 base from J, the gap between germline ends came to 20 bases.

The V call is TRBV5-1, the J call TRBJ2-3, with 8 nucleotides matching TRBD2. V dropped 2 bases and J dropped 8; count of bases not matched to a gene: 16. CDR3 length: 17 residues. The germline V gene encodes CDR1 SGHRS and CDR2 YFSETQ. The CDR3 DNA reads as TGCGCCAGCAGCTTCCCTCCACTGAGCGGGGGCCCAGGTACGCAGTATTTT. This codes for CASSFPPLSGGPGTQYF. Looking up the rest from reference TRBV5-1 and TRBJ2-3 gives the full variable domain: KAGVTQTPRYLIKTRGQQVTLSCSPISGHRSVSWYQQTPGQGLQFLFEYFSETQRNKGNFPGRFSGRQFSNSRSEMNVSTLELGDSALYLCASSFPPLSGGPGTQYFGPGTRLTVL.

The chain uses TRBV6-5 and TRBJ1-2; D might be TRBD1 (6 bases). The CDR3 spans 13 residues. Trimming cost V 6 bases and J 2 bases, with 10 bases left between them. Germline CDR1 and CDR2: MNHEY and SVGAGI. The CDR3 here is CASRRGGNYGYTF. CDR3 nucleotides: TGTGCCAGCAGGAGGGGGGGGAACTATGGCTACACCTTC.

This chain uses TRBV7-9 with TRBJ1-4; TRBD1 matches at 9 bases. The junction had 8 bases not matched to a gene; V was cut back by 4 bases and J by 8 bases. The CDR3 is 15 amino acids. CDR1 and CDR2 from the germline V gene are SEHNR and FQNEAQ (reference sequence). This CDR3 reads CASSSWTGVMEKLFF. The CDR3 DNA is TGTGCCAGCAGCTCCTGGACAGGGGTGATGGAAAAACTGTTTTTT.

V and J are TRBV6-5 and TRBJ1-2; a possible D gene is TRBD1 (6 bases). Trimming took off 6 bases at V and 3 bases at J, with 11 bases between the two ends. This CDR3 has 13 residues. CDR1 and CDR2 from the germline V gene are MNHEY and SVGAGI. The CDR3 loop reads CASRTGIHYGYTF. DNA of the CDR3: TGTGCCAGCAGGACAGGCATCCACTATGGCTACACCTTC.

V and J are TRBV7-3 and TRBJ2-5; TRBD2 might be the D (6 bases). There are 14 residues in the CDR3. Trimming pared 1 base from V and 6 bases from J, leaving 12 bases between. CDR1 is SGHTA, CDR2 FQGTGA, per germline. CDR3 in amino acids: CASSLSGDRQTQYF. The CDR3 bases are TGTGCCAGCAGCTTAAGCGGGGACCGACAGACCCAGTACTTC.

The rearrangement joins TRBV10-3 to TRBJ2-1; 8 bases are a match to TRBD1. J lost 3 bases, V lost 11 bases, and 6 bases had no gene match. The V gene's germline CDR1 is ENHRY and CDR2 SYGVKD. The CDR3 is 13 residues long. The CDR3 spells CAASTGDYNEQFF. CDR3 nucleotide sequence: TGTGCCGCTTCGACAGGGGACTACAATGAGCAGTTCTTC.

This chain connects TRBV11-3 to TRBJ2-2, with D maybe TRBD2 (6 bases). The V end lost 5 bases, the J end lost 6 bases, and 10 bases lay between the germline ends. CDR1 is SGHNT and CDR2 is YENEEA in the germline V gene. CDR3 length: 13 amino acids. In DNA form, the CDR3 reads TGTGCCAGCAGCCCTGCGGGGCCCGGGGAGCTGTTTTTT. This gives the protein CASSPAGPGELFF.

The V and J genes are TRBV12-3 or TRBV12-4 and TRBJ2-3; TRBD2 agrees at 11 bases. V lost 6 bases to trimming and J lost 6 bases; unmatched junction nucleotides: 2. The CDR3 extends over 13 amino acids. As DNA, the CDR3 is TGTGCCAGCAGACTAGCGGGGGCCGATACGCAGTATTTT. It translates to CASRLAGADTQYF.

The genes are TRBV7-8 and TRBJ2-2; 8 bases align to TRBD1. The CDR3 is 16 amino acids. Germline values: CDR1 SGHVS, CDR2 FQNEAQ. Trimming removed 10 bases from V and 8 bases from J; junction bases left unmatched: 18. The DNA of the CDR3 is TGTGCCACTCCTGAAAATCCAGGGGGCGCATCTGGGGAGCTGTTTTTT. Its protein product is CATPENPGGASGELFF.

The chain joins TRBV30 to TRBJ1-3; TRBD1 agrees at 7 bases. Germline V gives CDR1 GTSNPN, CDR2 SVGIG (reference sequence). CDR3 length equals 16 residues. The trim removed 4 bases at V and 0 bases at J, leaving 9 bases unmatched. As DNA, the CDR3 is TGTGCCTGGATCAGACAGGGCTTTAGCTCTGGAAACACCATATATTTT. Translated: CAWIRQGFSSGNTIYF.

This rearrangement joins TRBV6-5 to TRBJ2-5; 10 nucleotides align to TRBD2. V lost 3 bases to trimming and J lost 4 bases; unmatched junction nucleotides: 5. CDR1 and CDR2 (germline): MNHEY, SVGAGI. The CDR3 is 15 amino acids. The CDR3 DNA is TGTGCCAGCAGTTATATAAGCGGGGGGGCAGAGACCCAGTACTTC. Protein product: CASSYISGGAETQYF.

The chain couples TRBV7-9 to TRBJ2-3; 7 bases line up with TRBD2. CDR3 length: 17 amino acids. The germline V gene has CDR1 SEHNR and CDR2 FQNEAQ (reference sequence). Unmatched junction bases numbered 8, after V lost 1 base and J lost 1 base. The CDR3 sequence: CASSLVSPGGRTDTQYF. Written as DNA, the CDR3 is TGTGCCAGCAGCTTAGTTTCCCCGGGGGGACGCACAGATACGCAGTATTTT.

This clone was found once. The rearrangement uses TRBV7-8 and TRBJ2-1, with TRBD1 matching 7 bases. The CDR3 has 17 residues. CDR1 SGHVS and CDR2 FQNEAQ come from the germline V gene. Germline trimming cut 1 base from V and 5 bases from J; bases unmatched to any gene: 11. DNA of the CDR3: TGTGCCAGCAGCTTAGGGACAGGAGGTTTGGGGCACAATGAGCAGTTCTTC. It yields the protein CASSLGTGGLGHNEQFF.

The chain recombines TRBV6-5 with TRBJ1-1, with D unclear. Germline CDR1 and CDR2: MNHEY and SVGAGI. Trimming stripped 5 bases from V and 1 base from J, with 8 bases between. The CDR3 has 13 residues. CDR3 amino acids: CASSRSRNTEAFF. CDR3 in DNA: TGTGCCAGCAGTAGAAGTAGGAACACTGAAGCTTTCTTT.

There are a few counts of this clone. The chain's CDR3 is CASSQRTGNTEAFF. The CDR3, as DNA: TGTGCCAGCAGTCAGAGGACAGGGAACACTGAAGCTTTCTTT. This sequence joins TRBV6-2 or TRBV6-3 and TRBJ1-1, with 7 bases identical to TRBD1. Germline-derived CDR1 and CDR2 are MNHEY and SVGEGT. The CDR3 totals 14 residues. Trimming took 5 bases from V and 1 from J; bases not matched to a gene: 4.